What follows are 9 T cell receptor beta chains derived from one specimen sequenced in a study of control samples from healthy donors and cancer patients. This table comes from immunoSEQ multiplex PCR, and its TCRdb copy is limited to in-frame clones, with some not included. This sample carries approximately 100,000 clones, around nine tenths of them seen once, and the ten largest clones take over 20%. Sequences were obtained from blood. These receptors originate from a man aged 25 to 45 in good health.

The V call is TRBV4-1, the J call TRBJ2-1; 8 bases align to TRBD2. The germline gives CDR1 MGHRA, CDR2 YSYEKL. Losses at the gene ends were 1 base for V and 4 bases for J; bases not matched to a gene: 0. This CDR3 region has 14 residues. The CDR3 protein is CASSQAGGYNEQFF. As DNA, the CDR3 is TGCGCCAGCAGCCAAGCGGGGGGGTACAATGAGCAGTTCTTC.

The V gene is TRBV5-1, the J gene TRBJ1-4, with TRBD1 as a possible D gene (5 bases). The CDR3 length is 16 residues. The germline V gene has CDR1 SGHRS and CDR2 YFSETQ. V lost 0 bases to trimming and J lost 8 bases, with 17 bases between them. The CDR3 bases are TGCGCCAGCAGCTTGGGTAGCAGGGCCCGTGGCGAAAAACTGTTTTTT. The encoded protein is CASSLGSRARGEKLFF.

A few counts support this clone. This sequence joins TRBV9 and TRBJ2-1, with D uncertain. The germline V gene encodes CDR1 SGDLS and CDR2 YYNGEE. The CDR3 length is 16 residues. Trimming cost V 6 bases and J 4 bases, with 20 bases left between them. The CDR3 DNA reads as TGTGCCAGCACCCCCAGAGTGGGGTCTCTTTACAATGAGCAGTTCTTC. Translated: CASTPRVGSLYNEQFF.

The gene calls are TRBV25-1 and TRBJ1-2; D is uncertain. The CDR3 loop spans 14 amino acids. The germline CDR1 and CDR2 sequences are MGHDK and SYGVNS. Trimming removed 3 bases from V and 5 bases from J, with 13 bases in between. DNA for the CDR3: TGTGCCAGCAGTGATCCCACAGCCTATTATGGCTACACCTTC. Its protein is CASSDPTAYYGYTF.

The chain is built from TRBV6-5 and TRBJ1-2, with TRBD1 matching over 7 bases. This CDR3 region has 15 residues. The V segment lost 1 base and the J segment 2 bases; nucleotides outside the gene matches: 4. CDR1 MNHEY and CDR2 SVGAGI come from the germline V gene. The CDR3 DNA reads as TGTGCCAGCAGTTACTTGGAGGGGGCGAACTATGGCTACACCTTC. Translation gives CASSYLEGANYGYTF.

Concerning this clone: One end of the junction fails to match germline, which may point to a read error. In the same sample, other DNA sequences code for this CDR3. V usage is TRBV25-1 and J usage is TRBJ1-2; possible D gene TRBD1, 5 bases. The CDR3 loop spans 14 amino acids. Germline-derived CDR1 and CDR2 are MGHDK and SYGVNS. In nucleotides, the CDR3 is TGTGCCACCTTAGGCCCAGGGACTAACTATGGTTACACCTTC. Amino acid sequence: CATLGPGTNYGYTF.

The chain is built from TRBV11-2 and TRBJ1-4; tentative D call: TRBD1 (5 bases). V shed 2 bases and J shed 5 bases, with 12 bases lying between them. CDR1 is SGHAT, CDR2 FQNNGV, per germline. This CDR3 contains 15 residues. The DNA for the CDR3 is TGTGCCAGCAGCTTATCAACAGGAAGGAATGAAAAACTGTTTTTT. It codes for CASSLSTGRNEKLFF.

This chain links TRBV6-5 with TRBJ2-5, with D unresolved. Trimming took 5 bases from V and 9 from J, leaving 16 bases between them. Germline CDR1 is MNHEY and CDR2 is SVGAGI. The CDR3 is 13 amino acids. CDR3 sequence reads: CASSPPGQAAQYF. The DNA for the CDR3 is TGTGCCAGCAGTCCCCCCGGGCAGGCGGCCCAGTACTTC.

The V gene is TRBV19, the J gene TRBJ1-5; TRBD1 might be the D (6 bases). Germline CDR1 reads LNHDA; CDR2 reads SQIVND (reference sequence). CDR3 length: 13 residues. Trimming removed 10 bases at V and 11 bases at J, with 21 bases between. The CDR3 here is CATQSGGPRAQHF. The DNA for the CDR3 is TGTGCCACCCAATCGGGGGGCCCAAGGGCCCAGCATTTT.